This T cell receptor beta chain was sequenced in a study of cytomegalovirus exposure and HLA in healthy donors. Points from the study as a whole: Data from an earlier analysis indicated that most TCR beta V segments were productive either about 87% or about 30% of the time.

PCR used 60 Vbeta primers and 13 Jbeta primers. Produced via immunoSEQ multiplex PCR; TCRdb's table is partial and in-frame only. This sample carries fewer than 200,000 clones, 70% to 80% of them seen once, and the ten largest clones take under 2.5%. Germline loops: CDR1 LGHNT, CDR2 FRNRAP. CDR3 size: 15 residues. The ends lost 4 bases at V and 5 bases at J; junction bases unmatched: 3. As concerns this clone: Its specificity is not known.

Source material: PBMCs. This receptor was obtained from a man aged 40-49 years in good health and CMV-seronegative. The chain uses TRBV12-5 and TRBJ2-2, with TRBD1 matching over 11 bases. CDR3 region: CASGSGQGATGELFF. Here the CDR3 DNA reads TGTGCTAGTGGTTCAGGACAGGGGGCGACCGGGGAGCTGTTTTTT.